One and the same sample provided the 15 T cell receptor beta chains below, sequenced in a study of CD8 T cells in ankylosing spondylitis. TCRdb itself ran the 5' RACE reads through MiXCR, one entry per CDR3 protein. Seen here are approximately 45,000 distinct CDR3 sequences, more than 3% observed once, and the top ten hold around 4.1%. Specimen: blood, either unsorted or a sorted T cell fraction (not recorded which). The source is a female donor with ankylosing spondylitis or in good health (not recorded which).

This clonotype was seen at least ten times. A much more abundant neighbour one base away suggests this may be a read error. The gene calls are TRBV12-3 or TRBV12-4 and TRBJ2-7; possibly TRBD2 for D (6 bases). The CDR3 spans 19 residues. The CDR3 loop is CTSSSTRESGTHRSYEQYF. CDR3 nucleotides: TGTACCAGCAGTTCTACCCGCGAATCTGGGACTCACCGTTCCTACGAGCAGTACTTC.

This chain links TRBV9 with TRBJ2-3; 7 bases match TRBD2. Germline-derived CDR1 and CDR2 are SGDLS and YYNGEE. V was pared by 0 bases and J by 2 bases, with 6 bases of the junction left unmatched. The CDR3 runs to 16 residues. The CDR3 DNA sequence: TGTGCCAGCAGCGTAGAGGCGAGCGGGGTCACAGATACGCAGTATTTT. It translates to CASSVEASGVTDTQYF.

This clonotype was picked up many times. The CDR3 coding sequence is TGTGCCGGCCACCCAAGGACCCGTTCTTTGGGGGTAAGGTATGAGCAGTTCTTC. Translation: CAGHPRTRSLGVRYEQFF. The chain carries TRBV21-1 and TRBJ2-1; the table assigns TRBD1, which was not confirmed against the DNA. TRBV21-1 is deemed a pseudogene. The CDR3 sequence is 18 residues long.

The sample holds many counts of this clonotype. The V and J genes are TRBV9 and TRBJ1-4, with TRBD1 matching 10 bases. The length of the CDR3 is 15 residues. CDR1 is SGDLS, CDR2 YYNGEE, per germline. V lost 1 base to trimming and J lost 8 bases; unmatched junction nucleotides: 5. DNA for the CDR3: TGTGCCAGCAGCGTAAAGGGGACAGGGGACGAAAAACTGTTTTTT. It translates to CASSVKGTGDEKLFF.

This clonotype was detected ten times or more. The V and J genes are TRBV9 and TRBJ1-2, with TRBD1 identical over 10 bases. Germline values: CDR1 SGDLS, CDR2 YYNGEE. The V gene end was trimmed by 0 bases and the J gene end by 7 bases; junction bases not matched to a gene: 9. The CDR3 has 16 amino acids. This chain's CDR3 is CASSVGGGQGSSGYTF. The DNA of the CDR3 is TGTGCCAGCAGCGTAGGGGGGGGACAGGGGTCCTCTGGCTACACCTTC.

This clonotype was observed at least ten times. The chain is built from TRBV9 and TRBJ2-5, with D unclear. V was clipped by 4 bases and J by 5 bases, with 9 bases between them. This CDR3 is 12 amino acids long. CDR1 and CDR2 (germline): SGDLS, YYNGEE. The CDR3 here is CASSPTGETQYF. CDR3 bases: TGTGCCAGCAGCCCTACTGGGGAGACCCAGTACTTC.

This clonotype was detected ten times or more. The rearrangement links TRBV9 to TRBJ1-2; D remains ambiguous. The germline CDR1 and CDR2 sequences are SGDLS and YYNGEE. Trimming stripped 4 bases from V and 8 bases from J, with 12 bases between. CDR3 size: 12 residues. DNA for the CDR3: TGTGCCAGCAGCCAAAGCTCTAGGGGCTACACCTTC. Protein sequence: CASSQSSRGYTF. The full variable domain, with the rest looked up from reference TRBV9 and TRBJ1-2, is DSGVTQTPKHLITATGQRVTLRCSPRSGDLSVYWYQQSLDQGLQFLIQYYNGEERAKGNILERFSAQQFPDLHSELNLSSLELGDSALYFCASSQSSRGYTFGSGTRLTVV.

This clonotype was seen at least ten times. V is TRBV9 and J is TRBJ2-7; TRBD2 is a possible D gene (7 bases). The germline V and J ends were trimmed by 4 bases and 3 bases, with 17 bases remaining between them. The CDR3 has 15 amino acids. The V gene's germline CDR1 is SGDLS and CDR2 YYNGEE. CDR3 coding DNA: TGTGCCAGCAGCACCGAAGGGGGGGTGAGCTACGAGCAGTACTTC. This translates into CASSTEGGVSYEQYF.

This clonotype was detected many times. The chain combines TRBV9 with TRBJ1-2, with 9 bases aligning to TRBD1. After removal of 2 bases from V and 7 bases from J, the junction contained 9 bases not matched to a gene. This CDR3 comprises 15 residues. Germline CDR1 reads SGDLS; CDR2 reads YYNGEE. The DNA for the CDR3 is TGTGCCAGCAGCGTCGACCCGCTGGACAGGGGTGGCTACACCTTC. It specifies CASSVDPLDRGGYTF.

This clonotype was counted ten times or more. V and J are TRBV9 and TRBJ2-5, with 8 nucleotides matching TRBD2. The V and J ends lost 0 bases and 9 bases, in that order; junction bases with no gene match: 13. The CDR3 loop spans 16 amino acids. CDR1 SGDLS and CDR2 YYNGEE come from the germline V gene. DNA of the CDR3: TGTGCCAGCAGCGTAGGGGGAGCGGGGGCTCGAGGTTCCCAGTACTTC. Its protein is CASSVGGAGARGSQYF. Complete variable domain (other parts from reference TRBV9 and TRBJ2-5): DSGVTQTPKHLITATGQRVTLRCSPRSGDLSVYWYQQSLDQGLQFLIQYYNGEERAKGNILERFSAQQFPDLHSELNLSSLELGDSALYFCASSVGGAGARGSQYFGPGTRLLVL.

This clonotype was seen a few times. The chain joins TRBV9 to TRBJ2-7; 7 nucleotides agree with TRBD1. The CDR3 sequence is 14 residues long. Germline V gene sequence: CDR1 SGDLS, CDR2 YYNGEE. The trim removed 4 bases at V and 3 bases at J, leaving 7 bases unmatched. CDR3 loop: CASSHRGDSYEQYF. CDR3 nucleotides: TGTGCCAGCAGCCATCGAGGGGACAGCTACGAGCAGTACTTC.

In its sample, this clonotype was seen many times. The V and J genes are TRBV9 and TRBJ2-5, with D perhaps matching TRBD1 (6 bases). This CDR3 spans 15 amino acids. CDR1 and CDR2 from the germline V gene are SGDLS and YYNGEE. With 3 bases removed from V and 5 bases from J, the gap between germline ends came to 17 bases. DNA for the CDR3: TGTGCCAGCAGCGGCGACGGACTTAGGGGGGAGACCCAGTACTTC. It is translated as CASSGDGLRGETQYF.

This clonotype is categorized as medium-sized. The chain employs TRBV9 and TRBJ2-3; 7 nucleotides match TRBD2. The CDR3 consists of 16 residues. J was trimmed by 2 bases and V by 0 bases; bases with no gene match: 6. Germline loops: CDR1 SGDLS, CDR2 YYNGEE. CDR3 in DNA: TGTGCCAGCAGCGTAGACCAGCGGGGTACCACAGATACGCAGTATTTT. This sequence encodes CASSVDQRGTTDTQYF. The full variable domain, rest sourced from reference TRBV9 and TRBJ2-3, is DSGVTQTPKHLITATGQRVTLRCSPRSGDLSVYWYQQSLDQGLQFLIQYYNGEERAKGNILERFSAQQFPDLHSELNLSSLELGDSALYFCASSVDQRGTTDTQYFGPGTRLTVL.

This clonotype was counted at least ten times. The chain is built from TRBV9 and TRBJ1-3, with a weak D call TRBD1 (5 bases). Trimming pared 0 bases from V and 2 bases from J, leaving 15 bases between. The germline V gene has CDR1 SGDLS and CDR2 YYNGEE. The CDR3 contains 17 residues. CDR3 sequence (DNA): TGTGCCAGCAGCGTAGCTGGCCAGGGTCTAACTGGAAACACCATATATTTT. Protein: CASSVAGQGLTGNTIYF. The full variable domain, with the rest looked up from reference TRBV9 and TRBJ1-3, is DSGVTQTPKHLITATGQRVTLRCSPRSGDLSVYWYQQSLDQGLQFLIQYYNGEERAKGNILERFSAQQFPDLHSELNLSSLELGDSALYFCASSVAGQGLTGNTIYFGEGSWLTVV.

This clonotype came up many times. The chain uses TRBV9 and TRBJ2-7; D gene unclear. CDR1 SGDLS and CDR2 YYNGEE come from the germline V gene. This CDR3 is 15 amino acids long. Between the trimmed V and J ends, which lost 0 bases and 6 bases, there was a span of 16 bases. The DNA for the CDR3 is TGTGCCAGCAGCGTAGAAAATGGGCTAGTGAGCGAGCAGTACTTC. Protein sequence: CASSVENGLVSEQYF.